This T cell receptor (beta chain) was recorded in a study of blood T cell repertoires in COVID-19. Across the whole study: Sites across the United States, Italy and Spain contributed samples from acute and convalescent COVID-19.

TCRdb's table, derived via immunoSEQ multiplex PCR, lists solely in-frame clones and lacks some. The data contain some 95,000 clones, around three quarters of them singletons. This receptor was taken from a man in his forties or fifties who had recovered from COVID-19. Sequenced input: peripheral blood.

CDR3 DNA: TGCAGTGCTAGAGATCTTCCGCAGGAGTTCTTC. Amino acids: CSARDLPQEFF. The chain employs TRBV20-1 and TRBJ2-1; D gene uncertain. The CDR3 has 11 amino acids. V gave up 0 bases and J gave up 14 bases, with 11 bases separating them. CDR1 is DFQATT, CDR2 SNEGSKA, per germline (reference sequence).